A single T cell receptor (beta chain) is shown here with its context. This clone occurred once. The antigen it binds to is not known. Base qualities are missing; no much larger clone stands one base away. CD8 naive samples were obtained by positive selection for CCR7 among CD45RO-negative cells, yielding a CD45RA+CCR7+ population from which TemRA cells were excluded. The donors were healthy, HIV-negative adults with no recently reported acute infections or vaccinations. All donors were Caucasian adults living in Nashville, Tennessee, USA. After blood collection by leukapheresis, PBMCs were isolated using Ficoll-Histopaque density gradient centrifugation and then cryopreserved in the vapor phase of liquid nitrogen. Purity and quantity of every magnetically sorted T cell population were checked by analytical flow cytometry. From each sorted fraction, genomic DNA was isolated and quantified by UV absorbance on a Nanodrop 2000c.

The sample is drawn from a study of shared clonotypes between healthy human individuals (dated by TCRdb to 2020 to 2021). Broadly, across the study: A few men and a couple of women, aged 18 to 49 years, made up the cohort. The study deeply sequenced blood TCR repertoires of five healthy adults to estimate repertoire size and the extent of clonotype sharing between individuals. Per donor, leukapheresis produced somewhere between about 0.85 and 10 billion PBMCs. For each donor, three plates each were used for CD4 naive and CD4 memory, two plates were used for CD8 naive, and one plate was used for CD8 memory. Different laboratories and diverse techniques were used to prepare libraries and sequence TCR repertoires, to increase sequencing depth and limit assay-specific biases. What the study reported, not specific to this receptor: Naive subsets generally had larger estimated clonotype richness than memory subsets did. Rarefaction of sorted-subset datasets indicated incomplete sequencing despite the large sequencing depth. Higher generation probabilities were observed for clonotypes shared by all four sorted-subset donors than for non-shared clonotypes. Because the study included a small number of donors, the genetic and exposure-history diversity represented was limited. Sampling was restricted to blood, and TCR repertoires in tissues likely differ from the TCR repertoires found in blood. Sharing across four donors was observed for roughly 5% of naive CD4, less than 4% of naive CD8, 2% to 2.5% of memory CD4, and approximately 0.41% of memory CD8 clonotypes. Pairwise subsampling indicated that sequencing depth was expected to affect the degree of clonotype sharing among donors.

The CDR3, cysteine through phenylalanine, is 14 amino acids long. The CDR3 DNA has 42 bases and is translated from base 1. Trimming takes 8 bases off V and 1 base off J; junction bases not matched to a gene: 7. CDR1 MDHEN and CDR2 SYDVKM are derived from the germline V gene. Using the deep immunoSEQ assay, TCR CDR3 regions were amplified from genomic DNA by multiplex PCR. Extracted genomic DNA from each cell subset was distributed evenly across all wells of several immunoSEQ 96-well plates, and each plate was treated as a replicate. For sorted subsets, each replicate PCR was loaded with around 200 ng genomic DNA, equivalent to some 27,000 T cell genomes. The purified libraries were quantified using a Qubit 3.0 fluorometer, sized with a Bioanalyzer 2100, and then quantified again using the KAPA Library Quantification kit. A separate single-read 150-cycle Illumina NextSeq 550 flow cell was used to sequence each immunoSEQ 96-well plate. Per the original workflow: Because the immunoSEQ output included only junctional sequences and no quality scores, the filtering could not be the same as the filtering used for full-length reads. To assign V/J genes and CDR3, sequences were annotated against IMGT germline references using PyIR, a Python wrapper for IgBLAST v1.9. Reads were removed for weak V/J assignments (E-value above 1e-6), missing CDR3, stop codons, out-of-frame junctions, or ambiguous translated residues. V3J clonotypes were defined as sequences sharing the same inferred V gene, J gene, and CDR3 amino acid sequence. To compute the percentage overlap between repertoires, the number of shared unique clonotypes was divided by the size of the smaller repertoire. Repertoire richness was assessed with RTK rarefaction, the Chao1 estimator, and Recon v2.1 estimates of unobserved clonotypes. Generation probabilities were computed with OLGA for all TCRbeta clonotypes obtained by the gDNA method from several donors. TCRdb stores this immuneACCESS table with in-frame sequences only. Part of the clones is absent; in the studies checked, under half of the shortfall reflects unresolved V genes, and no reason is known for the rest. V, J and clone size were drawn from that table, and D and trimming were deduced from the DNA. A total of about 2.1 million clones appear in this sample, about 93% of them only once. The top ten clonotypes cover about 1.6% of the sample.

The rearrangement combines TRBV28 with TRBJ1-1; 7 middle bases align to TRBD1. This TCR derives from a man between 18 and 35 years old in good health. Some clones in this sample may be carry-over from other donors' samples. Sequencing was performed on naive CD8+ T cells from PBMCs. The intended sense of this specimen's cell subset or site label: CD45RA+CCR7+. The CDR3 region: CASSVGQANTEAFF. In nucleotides, the sequence is TGTGCCAGCTCCGTCGGACAGGCGAACACTGAAGCTTTCTTT.